The sequence of this TCR beta chain was determined in a study of blood T cells in healthy people across ages. As regards this clonotype: The antigen is unknown.

Findings of the study overall: Whereas aged donors had fewer naive CD4+ cells, long-lived donors had more of them and higher diversity.

Germline CDR1 reads KGHDR; CDR2 reads SFDVKD. With 4 bases removed from V and 10 bases from J, the gap between germline ends came to 22 bases. This CDR3 has 16 residues. A second 7 to 11 cycle PCR used barcoded and J-beta primers. A 12-random-nucleotide template-switch adaptor tagged each cDNA molecule. TCRdb called the 5' RACE reads again in MiXCR, with one record for every CDR3 protein. The table lists fewer than 900,000 distinct CDR3 sequences, about 42% of them singletons. The sequenced sample was blood. The receptor comes from a woman aged 55-75 years in good health. The chain employs TRBV24-1 and TRBJ2-1; D is possibly TRBD2 (6 bases). In DNA, the CDR3 is TGTGCCACCAGTGAGGGAATAGCGGAGGTGGCTCGGGAGCAGTTCTTC. It translates to CATSEGIAEVAREQFF.